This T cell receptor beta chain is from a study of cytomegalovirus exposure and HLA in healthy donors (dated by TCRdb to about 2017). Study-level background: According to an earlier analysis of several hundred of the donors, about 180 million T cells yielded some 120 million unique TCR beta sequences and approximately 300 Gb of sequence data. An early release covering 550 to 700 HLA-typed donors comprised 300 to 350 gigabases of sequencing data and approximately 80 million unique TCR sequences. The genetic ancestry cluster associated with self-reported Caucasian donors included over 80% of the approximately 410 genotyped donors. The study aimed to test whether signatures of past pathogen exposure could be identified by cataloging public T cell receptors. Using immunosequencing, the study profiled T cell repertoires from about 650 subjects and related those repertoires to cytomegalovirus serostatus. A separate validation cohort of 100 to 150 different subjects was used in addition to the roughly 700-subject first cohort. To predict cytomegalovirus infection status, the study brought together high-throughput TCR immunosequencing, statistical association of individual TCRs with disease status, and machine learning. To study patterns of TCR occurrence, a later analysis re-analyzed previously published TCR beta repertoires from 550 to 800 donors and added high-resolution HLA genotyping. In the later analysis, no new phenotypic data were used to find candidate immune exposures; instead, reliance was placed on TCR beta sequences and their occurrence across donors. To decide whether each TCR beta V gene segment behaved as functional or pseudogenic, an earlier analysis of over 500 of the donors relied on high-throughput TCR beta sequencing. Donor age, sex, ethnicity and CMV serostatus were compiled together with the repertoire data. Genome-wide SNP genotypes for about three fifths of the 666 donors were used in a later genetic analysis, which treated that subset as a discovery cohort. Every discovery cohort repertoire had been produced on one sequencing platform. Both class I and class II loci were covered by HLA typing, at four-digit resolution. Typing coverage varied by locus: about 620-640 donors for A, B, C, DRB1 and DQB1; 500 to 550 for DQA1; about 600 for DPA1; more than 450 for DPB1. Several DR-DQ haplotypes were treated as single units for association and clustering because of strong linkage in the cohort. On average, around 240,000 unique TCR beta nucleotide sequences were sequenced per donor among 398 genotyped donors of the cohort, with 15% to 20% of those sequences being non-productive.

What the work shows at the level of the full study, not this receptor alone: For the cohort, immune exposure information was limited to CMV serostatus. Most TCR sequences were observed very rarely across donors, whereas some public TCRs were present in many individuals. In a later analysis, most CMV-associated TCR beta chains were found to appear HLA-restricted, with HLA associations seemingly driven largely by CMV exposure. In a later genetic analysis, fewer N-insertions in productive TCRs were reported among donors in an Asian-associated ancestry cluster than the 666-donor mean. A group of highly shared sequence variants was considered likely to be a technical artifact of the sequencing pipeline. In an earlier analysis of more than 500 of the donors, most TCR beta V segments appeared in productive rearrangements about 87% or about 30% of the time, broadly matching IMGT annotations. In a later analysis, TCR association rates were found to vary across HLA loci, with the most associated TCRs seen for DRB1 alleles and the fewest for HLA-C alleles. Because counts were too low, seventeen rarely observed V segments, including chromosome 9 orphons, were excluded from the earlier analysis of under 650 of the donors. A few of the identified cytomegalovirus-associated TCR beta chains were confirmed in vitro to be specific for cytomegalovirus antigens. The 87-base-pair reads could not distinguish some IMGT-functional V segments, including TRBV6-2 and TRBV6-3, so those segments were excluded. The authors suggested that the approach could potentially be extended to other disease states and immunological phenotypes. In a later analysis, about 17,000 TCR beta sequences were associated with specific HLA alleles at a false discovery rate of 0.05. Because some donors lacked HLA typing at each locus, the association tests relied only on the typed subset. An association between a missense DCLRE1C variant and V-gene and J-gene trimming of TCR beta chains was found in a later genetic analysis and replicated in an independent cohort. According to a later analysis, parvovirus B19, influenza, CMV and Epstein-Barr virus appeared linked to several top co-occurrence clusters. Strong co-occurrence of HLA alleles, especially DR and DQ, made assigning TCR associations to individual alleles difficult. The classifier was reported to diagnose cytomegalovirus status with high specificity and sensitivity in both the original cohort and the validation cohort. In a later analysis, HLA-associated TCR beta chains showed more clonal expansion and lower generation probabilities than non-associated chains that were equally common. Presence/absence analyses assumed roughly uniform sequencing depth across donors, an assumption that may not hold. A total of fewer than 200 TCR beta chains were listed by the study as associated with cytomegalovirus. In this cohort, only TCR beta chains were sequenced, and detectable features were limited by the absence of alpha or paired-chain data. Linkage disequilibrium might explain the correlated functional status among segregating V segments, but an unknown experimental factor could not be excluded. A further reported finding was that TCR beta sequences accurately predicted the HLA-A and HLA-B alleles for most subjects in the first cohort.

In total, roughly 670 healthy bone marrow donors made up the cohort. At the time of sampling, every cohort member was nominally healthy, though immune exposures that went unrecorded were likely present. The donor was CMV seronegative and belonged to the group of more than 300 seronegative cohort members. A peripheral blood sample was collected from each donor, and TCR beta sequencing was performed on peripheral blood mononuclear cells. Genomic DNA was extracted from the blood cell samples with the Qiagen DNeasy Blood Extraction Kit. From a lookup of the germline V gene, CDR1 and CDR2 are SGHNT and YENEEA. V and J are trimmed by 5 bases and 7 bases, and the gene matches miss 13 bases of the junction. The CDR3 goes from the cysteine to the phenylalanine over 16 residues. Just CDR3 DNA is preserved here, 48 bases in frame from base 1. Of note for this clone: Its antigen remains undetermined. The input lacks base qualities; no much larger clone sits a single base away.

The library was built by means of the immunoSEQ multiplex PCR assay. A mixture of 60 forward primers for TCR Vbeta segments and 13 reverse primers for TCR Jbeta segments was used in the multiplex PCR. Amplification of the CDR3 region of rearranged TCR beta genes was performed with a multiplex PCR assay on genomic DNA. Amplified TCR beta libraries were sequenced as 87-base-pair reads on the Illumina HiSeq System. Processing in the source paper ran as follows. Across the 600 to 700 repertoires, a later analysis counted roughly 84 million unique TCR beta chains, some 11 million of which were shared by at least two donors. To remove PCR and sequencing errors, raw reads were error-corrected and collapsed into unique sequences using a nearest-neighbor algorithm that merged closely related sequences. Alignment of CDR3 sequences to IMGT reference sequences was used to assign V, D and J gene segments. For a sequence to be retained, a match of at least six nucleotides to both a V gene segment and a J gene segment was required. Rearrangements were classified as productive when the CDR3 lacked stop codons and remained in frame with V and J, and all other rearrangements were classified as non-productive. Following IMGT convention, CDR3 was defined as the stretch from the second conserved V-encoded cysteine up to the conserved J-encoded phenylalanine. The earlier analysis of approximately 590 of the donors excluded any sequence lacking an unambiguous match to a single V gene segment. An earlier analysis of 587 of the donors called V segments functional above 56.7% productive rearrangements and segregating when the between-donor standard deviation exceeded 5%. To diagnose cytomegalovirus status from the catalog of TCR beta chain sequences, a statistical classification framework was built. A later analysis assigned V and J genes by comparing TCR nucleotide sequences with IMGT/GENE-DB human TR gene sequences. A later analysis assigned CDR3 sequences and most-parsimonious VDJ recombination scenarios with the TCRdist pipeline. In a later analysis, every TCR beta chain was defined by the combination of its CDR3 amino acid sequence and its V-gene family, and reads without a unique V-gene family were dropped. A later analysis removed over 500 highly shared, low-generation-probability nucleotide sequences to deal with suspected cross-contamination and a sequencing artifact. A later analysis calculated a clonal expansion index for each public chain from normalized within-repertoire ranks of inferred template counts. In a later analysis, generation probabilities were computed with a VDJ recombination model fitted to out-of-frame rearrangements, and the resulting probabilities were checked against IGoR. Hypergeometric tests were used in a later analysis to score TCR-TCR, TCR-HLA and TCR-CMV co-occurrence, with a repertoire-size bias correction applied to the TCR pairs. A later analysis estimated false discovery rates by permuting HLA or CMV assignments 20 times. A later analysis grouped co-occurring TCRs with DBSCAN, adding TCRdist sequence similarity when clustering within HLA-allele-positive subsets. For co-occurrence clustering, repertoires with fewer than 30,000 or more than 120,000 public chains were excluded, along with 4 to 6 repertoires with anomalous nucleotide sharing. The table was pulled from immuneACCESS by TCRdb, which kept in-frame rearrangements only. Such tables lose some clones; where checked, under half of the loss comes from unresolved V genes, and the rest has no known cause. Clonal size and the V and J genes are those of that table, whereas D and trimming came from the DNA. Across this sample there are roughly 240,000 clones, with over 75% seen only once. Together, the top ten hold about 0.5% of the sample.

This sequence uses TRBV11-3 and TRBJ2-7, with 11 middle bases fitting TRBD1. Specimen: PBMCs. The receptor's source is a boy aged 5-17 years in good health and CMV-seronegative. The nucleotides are TGTGCCAGCAGCGACCGAACCGGGACAGGGGGAAAGGAGCAGTACTTC. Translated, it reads CASSDRTGTGGKEQYF. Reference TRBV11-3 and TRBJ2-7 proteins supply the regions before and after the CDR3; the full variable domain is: EAGVVQSPRYKIIEKKQPVAFWCNPISGHNTLYWYLQNLGQGPELLIRYENEEAVDDSQLPKDRFSAERLKGVDSTLKIQPAELGDSAVYLCASSDRTGTGGKEQYFGPGTRLTVT.